These T cell receptor beta chains were read from a single sample in a study of blood T cell repertoires in COVID-19. Assay: immunoSEQ multiplex PCR; the TCRdb copy retains only in-frame clones and omits some. The table records some 230,000 clones, about 86% of them present only once. What was sequenced was peripheral blood. These TCRs come from a woman in her sixties with acute or convalescent COVID-19. Both conserved end residues are trimmed from each CDR3. The order of the fields is J gene, V gene, CDR3 protein.

TRBJ1-4 | TRBV6-1 | ASSEAGGRSNEKLF
TRBJ2-7 | TRBV6-5 | ASSYSGATYEQY
TRBJ1-6 | TRBV6-1 | ASSDRGGTYNSPLH
TRBJ2-3 | TRBV13 | ASSRRGGQGITDTQY
TRBJ2-5 | TRBV6-5 | ASSSRPRLVGETQY
TRBJ1-2 | TRBV30 | AWRGGTYGYT
TRBJ1-2 | TRBV20-1 | SASFRSGRLPYGYT
TRBJ2-1 | TRBV6-5 | ASSYDYPLNNEQF
TRBJ2-3 | TRBV19 | ASSGQGGFSQY
TRBJ1-1 | TRBV7-2 | ASSLGWLGREKNTEAF
TRBJ1-1 | TRBV20-1 | SARDRGRTF
TRBJ1-1 | TRBV18 | ASSPPGGRAF
TRBJ2-6 | TRBV18 | ASSPSSGANVLT
TRBJ1-5 | TRBV30 | AWRAGGGGNQPQH
TRBJ1-3 | TRBV6-4 | ASSDSSVAGNTIY
TRBJ1-6 | TRBV3-1/TRBV3-2 | ASSQSGGSLH
TRBJ2-7 | TRBV11-2 | ASSLGTGANYEQY
TRBJ1-2 | TRBV6-6 | ASREQGRGGYT
TRBJ2-7 | TRBV4-2 | ASSQGSGSYEQY
TRBJ1-2 | TRBV2 | ASRRDRSGGGYT
TRBJ1-4 | TRBV5-1 | ASSFPGGNQS
TRBJ2-2 | TRBV4-1 | ASSQTDLMTGELF
TRBJ1-1 | TRBV6-5 | ASRRQGPSEAF
TRBJ2-5 | TRBV5-6 | ASSRGPGFRETQY
TRBJ1-2 | TRBV6-5 | ASIRGLGYGYT
TRBJ1-6 | TRBV28 | ASSSIGYSPLH
TRBJ1-4 | TRBV5-4 | ASSLSTGGNEKLF
TRBJ1-3 | TRBV18 | ASSPVSGGGNTIY
TRBJ1-6 | TRBV25-1 | ASSDGDYNSPLH
TRBJ1-1 | TRBV20-1 | SVPSRAEAF
TRBJ2-4 | TRBV6-1 | ASSEAWQGKNIQY
TRBJ2-2 | TRBV28 | ASSFLAAGHEGSYTGELF
TRBJ1-5 | TRBV4-1 | VSSQDRNQPQH
TRBJ1-5 | TRBV6-5 | ASSYDRYQPQH
TRBJ1-1 | TRBV27 | ASSFLGRYTEAF
TRBJ1-6 | TRBV5-5 | ASSFSRQGGGSPLH
TRBJ1-1 | TRBV30 | AWMLSGNTEAF
TRBJ1-5 | TRBV19 | ASRLGMSNQPQH
TRBJ2-2 | TRBV9 | ASRAIFRDSRFGELF
TRBJ2-2 | TRBV7-6 | ASSRTSGGTGELF
TRBJ1-2 | TRBV19 | ASKTGAGAVYGYT
TRBJ1-5 | TRBV19 | ASSGHRVSNQPQH
TRBJ2-5 | TRBV2 | ASSEAQTRTGGD
TRBJ1-2 | TRBV30 | AWGSTGTGSLYGYT
TRBJ2-1 | TRBV7-9 | ASSLGGLHWF
TRBJ1-3 | TRBV29-1 | SVRDRTSSGNTIY